The 23 T cell receptor beta chains in this list originate from one sample, sequenced in a study of shared clonotypes between healthy human individuals. Assay: immunoSEQ multiplex PCR; the TCRdb copy retains only in-frame clones and omits some. This table has about 2.5 million clones, 80% to 95% appearing once. Sequences were obtained from naive CD4+ T cells from PBMCs. Subset specified: CD45RA+ positively selected. Every receptor here comes from a man aged 18 to 30 in good health. Some clones in this sample may be carry-over from other donors' samples.

The gene calls are TRBV27 and TRBJ2-7; weak D call: TRBD1 (6 bases). Per the germline V gene, CDR1 is MNHEY and CDR2 is SMNVEV (reference sequence). V dropped 6 bases and J dropped 3 bases, with 15 bases sitting between them. The CDR3 length is 14 residues. The CDR3 DNA sequence: TGTGCCAGCAGGAGGGGCAGGGGTAGCTACGAGCAGTACTTC. It specifies CASRRGRGSYEQYF.

This rearrangement joins TRBV25-1 to TRBJ2-2, with 8 bases matching TRBD2. With V trimmed by 8 bases and J by 3 bases, 5 bases remained unmatched. Per germline, CDR1 MGHDK and CDR2 SYGVNS. The length of the CDR3 is 14 residues. The CDR3 spells CASRSGTHTGELFF. Written as DNA, the CDR3 is TGTGCCAGCCGTAGCGGGACCCACACCGGGGAGCTGTTTTTT.

This chain connects TRBV4-1 to TRBJ1-5; tentative D call: TRBD1 (6 bases). CDR1 and CDR2 from the germline V gene are MGHRA and YSYEKL. The germline V and J ends were trimmed by 5 bases and 5 bases, with 19 bases remaining between them. CDR3 length equals 16 residues. The CDR3 DNA reads as TGCGCCAGCAGCGCCCGAGGGTCAGGGGCCTATCAGCCCCAGCATTTT. It yields the protein CASSARGSGAYQPQHF.

This rearrangement joins TRBV6-1 to TRBJ2-3; D is tentatively TRBD1 or TRBD2 (6 bases each). There are 16 residues in the CDR3. Germline V gives CDR1 MNHNS, CDR2 SASEGT. V lost 0 bases and J 5 bases, leaving 15 bases between the germline ends. The CDR3 here is CASSEAWSGGGDTQYF. The CDR3 coding sequence is TGTGCCAGCAGTGAAGCGTGGAGTGGAGGGGGAGATACGCAGTATTTT.

The gene calls are TRBV30 and TRBJ2-3, with 7 nucleotides matching TRBD2. This CDR3 spans 16 amino acids. The germline V gene has CDR1 GTSNPN and CDR2 SVGIG (reference sequence). J lost 6 bases, V lost 0 bases, and 12 bases had no gene match. Here the CDR3 DNA reads TGTGCCTGGAGTGTCACCTCGGGAGGCCCTGTTGATACGCAGTATTTT. It translates to CAWSVTSGGPVDTQYF.

About this clone: Additional DNA sequences in this sample encode the identical CDR3. The rearrangement links TRBV6-1 to TRBJ1-5; a weak D match, TRBD1 (5 bases). Germline V gene data show CDR1 as MNHNS and CDR2 as SASEGT. The CDR3 loop spans 14 amino acids. V dropped 6 bases and J dropped 0 bases, with 9 bases sitting between them. Here the CDR3 DNA reads TGTGCCAGCAGCGTAGGGGATAGCAATCAGCCCCAGCATTTT. This translates into CASSVGDSNQPQHF.

The rearrangement joins TRBV28 to TRBJ1-5; no definite D call. The CDR3 runs to 13 residues. Per the germline V gene, CDR1 is MDHEN and CDR2 is SYDVKM. V dropped 8 bases and J dropped 2 bases, with 10 bases sitting between them. The DNA for the CDR3 is TGTGCCAGCGAGGGTTTTGGCAATCAGCCCCAGCATTTT. It is translated as CASEGFGNQPQHF.

The CDR3 DNA reads as TGCGCCAGCAGCTTGGCCTCGTTAGCGGGCACCGGGGAGCTGTTTTTT. This translates into CASSLASLAGTGELFF. The rearrangement uses TRBV5-1 and TRBJ2-2; 7 nucleotides agree with TRBD2. J lost 4 bases, V lost 0 bases, and 6 bases had no gene match. The germline V gene encodes CDR1 SGHRS and CDR2 YFSETQ. The CDR3 is 16 amino acids.

The chain links TRBV7-9 to TRBJ2-5; 10 nucleotides match TRBD1. The J call is in doubt because the DNA end fits TRBJ2-7 better. The CDR3 sequence is 16 residues long. Germline V CDR1 and CDR2: SEHNR, FQNEAQ (reference sequence). The CDR3 spells CASSERRQGASYEQYF. The CDR3 bases are TGTGCCAGCAGCGAACGCCGACAGGGGGCATCCTACGAGCAGTACTTC.

A word on this clone: Other DNA sequences of this sample code for an identical CDR3. The chain carries TRBV5-1 and TRBJ1-2; D remains ambiguous. V lost 0 bases, J lost 0 bases, and 12 bases lay in between. This CDR3 comprises 16 residues. Germline V gene sequence: CDR1 SGHRS, CDR2 YFSETQ. As DNA, the CDR3 is TGCGCCAGCAGCTTGGGGAGAGGAGAGACTAACTATGGCTACACCTTC. Translation: CASSLGRGETNYGYTF.

Remarks on this clone: Additional DNA sequences in this sample encode the identical CDR3. The chain joins TRBV19 to TRBJ2-7, with D maybe TRBD2 (5 bases). V shed 2 bases and J shed 7 bases, with 12 bases lying between them. The germline V gene encodes CDR1 LNHDA and CDR2 SQIVND (reference sequence). CDR3 length equals 13 residues. In nucleotides, the CDR3 is TGTGCCAGTAGTATACGAGAGGGCCGGGAGCAGTACTTC. It is translated as CASSIREGREQYF.

The chain links TRBV28 to TRBJ1-1; D ambiguous. The CDR3 contains 14 residues. Germline CDR1 is MDHEN and CDR2 is SYDVKM. Trimming removed 6 bases from V and 5 bases from J, with 16 bases in between. For the CDR3, the DNA is TGTGCCAGCAGGGTCGGGCGGGCGGTAACTGAAGCTTTCTTT. This gives the protein CASRVGRAVTEAFF.

Of note for this clone: Other DNA variants within this sample encode the same CDR3. The chain joins TRBV7-2 to TRBJ1-1; 8 bases match TRBD1. This CDR3 has 14 residues. The junction had 7 bases not matched to a gene; V was cut back by 5 bases and J by 5 bases. Germline-derived CDR1 and CDR2 are SGHTA and FQGNSA. This CDR3 is CASSPRTGSTEAFF. In DNA, the CDR3 is TGTGCCAGCAGCCCCCGGACAGGGAGTACTGAAGCTTTCTTT.

The chain uses TRBV10-2 and TRBJ2-2, with 11 bases aligning to TRBD2. This CDR3 spans 16 amino acids. Unmatched junction bases numbered 3, after V lost 2 bases and J lost 4 bases. Germline loops: CDR1 WSHSY, CDR2 SAAADI. CDR3 coding DNA: TGCGCCAGCAGTGAGCGGACTAGCGGGTTCACCGGGGAGCTGTTTTTT. Translating gives CASSERTSGFTGELFF.

J is TRBJ2-2 and V is TRBV19; 9 bases map to TRBD2. Per germline, CDR1 LNHDA and CDR2 SQIVND (reference sequence). This CDR3 has 16 residues. The V and J ends lost 6 bases and 0 bases, in that order; junction bases with no gene match: 5. CDR3 sequence reads: CASRVAGVTNTGELFF. Here the CDR3 DNA reads TGTGCCAGTAGAGTAGCGGGAGTTACGAACACCGGGGAGCTGTTTTTT. The full variable domain, its missing parts supplied by reference TRBV19 and TRBJ2-2, is DGGITQSPKYLFRKEGQNVTLSCEQNLNHDAMYWYRQDPGQGLRLIYYSQIVNDFQKGDIAEGYSVSREKKESFPLTVTSAQKNPTAFYLCASRVAGVTNTGELFFGEGSRLTVL.

The J gene is TRBJ2-1, the V gene TRBV7-8; 8 bases map to TRBD2. Trimming cost V 3 bases and J 0 bases; bases outside gene matches: 4. CDR1 and CDR2 from the germline V gene are SGHVS and FQNEAQ. The CDR3 loop spans 16 amino acids. The CDR3: CASSFSGASSYNEQFF. The DNA of the CDR3 is TGTGCCAGCAGCTTTAGCGGGGCTAGCTCCTACAATGAGCAGTTCTTC.

This clone occurred once. The gene calls are TRBV5-6 and TRBJ2-1; TRBD2 matches at 12 bases. Germline loops: CDR1 SGHDT, CDR2 YYEEEE. The V and J ends lost 4 bases and 5 bases, in that order; junction bases with no gene match: 4. The CDR3 spans 15 residues. This CDR3 reads CASSLGLAGNNEQFF. The DNA for the CDR3 is TGTGCCAGCAGCCTAGGACTAGCGGGGAACAATGAGCAGTTCTTC.

The gene calls are TRBV10-3 and TRBJ1-1; D remains unclear. This CDR3 is 14 amino acids long. The V end lost 6 bases, the J end lost 0 bases, and 11 bases lay between the germline ends. Germline V CDR1 and CDR2: ENHRY, SYGVKD. The chain's CDR3 is CAIRAAPMNTEAFF. The DNA for the CDR3 is TGTGCCATCAGGGCAGCCCCTATGAACACTGAAGCTTTCTTT.

CDR3 protein: CASSLYMRTQYF. The CDR3 DNA reads as TGTGCCAGCAGCCTTTATATGAGGACCCAGTACTTC. V gene TRBV11-2 combines with J gene TRBJ2-5; no reliable D call. Germline CDR1 and CDR2: SGHAT and FQNNGV. Trimming shortened V by 5 bases and J by 7 bases, and 11 bases separated the two germline ends. CDR3 size: 12 residues.

Details on this clone: The same CDR3 can be traced to other DNA sequences in this sample. The CDR3 protein is CASSLDRPTGELFF. The DNA of the CDR3 is TGCGCCAGCAGCTTGGACAGACCGACCGGGGAGCTGTTTTTT. The chain carries TRBV5-1 and TRBJ2-2; no definite D call. Deletions cut 0 bases from V and 5 bases from J, with 8 bases between. The CDR3 spans 14 residues. Germline lookup yields CDR1 SGHRS and CDR2 YFSETQ.

The CDR3 DNA follows: TGTGCCAGCAGCCAAGTTTATAGCGGCCAAGAGACCCAGTACTTC. Amino acid sequence: CASSQVYSGQETQYF. The rearrangement joins TRBV4-2 to TRBJ2-5; a possible D gene is TRBD2 (6 bases). Looked up from germline, CDR1 is LGHNA and CDR2 is YNFKEQ. Trimming took off 1 base at V and 1 base at J, with 10 bases between the two ends. The CDR3 is made up of 15 amino acids.

The chain has TRBV12-2 and TRBJ2-7; the D call TRBD1 from the table was never checked on the DNA. TRBV12-2 is a pseudogene. The CDR3 extends over 15 amino acids. CDR3 nucleotides: TGTGCAAGTCGCTTAGGGGACAGGGGGCCCTACGAGCAGTACTTC. Translation: CASRLGDRGPYEQYF.

The rearrangement uses TRBV28 and TRBJ2-1; D gene ambiguous. Germline V CDR1 and CDR2: MDHEN, SYDVKM. The CDR3 totals 13 residues. V was clipped by 5 bases and J by 0 bases, with 5 bases between them. The CDR3 nucleotides read TGTGCCAGCAGTCGGGCCTCCTACAATGAGCAGTTCTTC. Amino acids: CASSRASYNEQFF.